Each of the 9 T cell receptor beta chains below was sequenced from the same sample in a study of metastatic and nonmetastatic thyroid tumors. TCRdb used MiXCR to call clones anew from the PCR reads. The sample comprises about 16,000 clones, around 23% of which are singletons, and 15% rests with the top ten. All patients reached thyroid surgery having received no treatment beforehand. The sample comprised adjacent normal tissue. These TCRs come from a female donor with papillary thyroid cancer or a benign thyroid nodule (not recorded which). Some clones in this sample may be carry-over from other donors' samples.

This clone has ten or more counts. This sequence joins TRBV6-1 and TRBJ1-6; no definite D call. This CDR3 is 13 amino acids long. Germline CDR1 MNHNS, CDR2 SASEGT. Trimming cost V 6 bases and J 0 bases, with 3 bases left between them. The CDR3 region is CASRNSYNSPLHF. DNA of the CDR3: TGTGCCAGCAGGAACTCCTATAATTCACCCCTCCACTTT.

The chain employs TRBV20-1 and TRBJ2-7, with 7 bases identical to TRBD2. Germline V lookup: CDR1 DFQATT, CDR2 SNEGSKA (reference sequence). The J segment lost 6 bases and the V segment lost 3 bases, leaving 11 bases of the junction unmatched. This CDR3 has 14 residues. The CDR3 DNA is TGCAGTGCTAGCGGGGCGGGAGTATCAGGCGAGCAGTACTTC. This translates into CSASGAGVSGEQYF.

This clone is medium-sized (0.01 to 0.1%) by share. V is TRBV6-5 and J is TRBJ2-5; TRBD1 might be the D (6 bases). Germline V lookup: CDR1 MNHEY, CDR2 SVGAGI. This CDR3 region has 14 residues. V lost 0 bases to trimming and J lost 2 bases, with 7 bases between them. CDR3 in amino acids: CASSYSTGQETQYF. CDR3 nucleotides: TGTGCCAGCAGTTACTCGACAGGACAAGAGACCCAGTACTTC.

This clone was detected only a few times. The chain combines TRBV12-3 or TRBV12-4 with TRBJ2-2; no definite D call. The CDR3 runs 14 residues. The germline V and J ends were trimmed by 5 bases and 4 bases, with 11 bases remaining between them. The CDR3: CASSPSEVTGELFF. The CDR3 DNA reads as TGTGCCAGCAGTCCCTCGGAAGTCACCGGGGAGCTGTTTTTT.

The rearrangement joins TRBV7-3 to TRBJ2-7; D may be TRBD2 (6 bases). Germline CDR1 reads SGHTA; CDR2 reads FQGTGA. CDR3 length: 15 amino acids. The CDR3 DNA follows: TGTGGGTGCAGCTTAGGGCCAGCGGGCTCCTACGAGCAGTACTTC. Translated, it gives CGCSLGPAGSYEQYF.

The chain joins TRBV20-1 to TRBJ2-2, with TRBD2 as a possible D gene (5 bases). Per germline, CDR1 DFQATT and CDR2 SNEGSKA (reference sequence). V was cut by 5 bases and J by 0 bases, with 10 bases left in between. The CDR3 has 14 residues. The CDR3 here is CSAQEVTNTGELFF. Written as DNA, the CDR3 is TGCAGTGCTCAGGAGGTAACGAACACCGGGGAGCTGTTTTTT.

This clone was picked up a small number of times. The CDR3 spells CASSSRTRNGELFF. The CDR3 nucleotides are TGTGCCAGCAGTTCCCGAACTAGGAACGGGGAGCTGTTTTTT. The V call is TRBV27, the J call TRBJ2-2; D might be TRBD2 (5 bases). The V gene's germline CDR1 is MNHEY and CDR2 SMNVEV (reference sequence). The germline V and J ends were trimmed by 4 bases and 7 bases, with 13 bases remaining between them. This CDR3 contains 14 residues.

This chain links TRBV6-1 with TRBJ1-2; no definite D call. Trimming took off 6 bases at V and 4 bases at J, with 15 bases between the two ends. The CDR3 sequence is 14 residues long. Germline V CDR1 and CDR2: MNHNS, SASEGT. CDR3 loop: CASSPPSGIYGYTF. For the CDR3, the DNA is TGTGCCAGCAGCCCCCCCTCCGGGATCTATGGCTACACCTTC.

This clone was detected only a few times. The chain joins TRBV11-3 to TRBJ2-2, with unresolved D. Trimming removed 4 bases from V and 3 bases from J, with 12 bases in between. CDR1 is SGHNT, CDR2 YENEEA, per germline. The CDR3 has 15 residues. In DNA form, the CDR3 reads TGTGCCAGCAGCTCCCGAAGGTCCCACACCGGGGAGCTGTTTTTT. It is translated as CASSSRRSHTGELFF.